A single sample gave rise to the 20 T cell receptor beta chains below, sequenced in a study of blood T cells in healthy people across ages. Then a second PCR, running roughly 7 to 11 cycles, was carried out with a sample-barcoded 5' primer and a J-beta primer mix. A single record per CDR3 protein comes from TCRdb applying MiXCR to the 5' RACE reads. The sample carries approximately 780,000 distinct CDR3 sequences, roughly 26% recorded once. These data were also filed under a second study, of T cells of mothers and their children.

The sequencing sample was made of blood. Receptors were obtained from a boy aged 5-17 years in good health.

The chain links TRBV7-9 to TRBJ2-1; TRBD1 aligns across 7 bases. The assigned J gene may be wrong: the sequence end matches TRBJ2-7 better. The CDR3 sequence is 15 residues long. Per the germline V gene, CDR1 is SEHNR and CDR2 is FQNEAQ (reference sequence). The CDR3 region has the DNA TGTGCCAGCAGCCCTCCGGGACAGCGCTCCTACGAGCAGTACTTC. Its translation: CASSPPGQRSYEQYF.

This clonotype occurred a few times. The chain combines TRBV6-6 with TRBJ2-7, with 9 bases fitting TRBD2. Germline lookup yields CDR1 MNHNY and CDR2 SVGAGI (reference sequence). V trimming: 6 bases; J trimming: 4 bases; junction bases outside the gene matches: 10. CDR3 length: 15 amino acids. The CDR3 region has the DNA TGTGCCAGCAGACTAGCGGGCGATTTGGAATACGAGCAGTACTTC. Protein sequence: CASRLAGDLEYEQYF.

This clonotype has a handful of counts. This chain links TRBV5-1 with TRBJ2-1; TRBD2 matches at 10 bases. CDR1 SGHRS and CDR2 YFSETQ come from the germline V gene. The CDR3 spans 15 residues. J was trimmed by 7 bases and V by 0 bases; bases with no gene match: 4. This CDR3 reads CASSLGAGGKNEQFF. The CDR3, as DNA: TGCGCCAGCAGCTTGGGAGCGGGGGGGAAGAATGAGCAGTTCTTC.

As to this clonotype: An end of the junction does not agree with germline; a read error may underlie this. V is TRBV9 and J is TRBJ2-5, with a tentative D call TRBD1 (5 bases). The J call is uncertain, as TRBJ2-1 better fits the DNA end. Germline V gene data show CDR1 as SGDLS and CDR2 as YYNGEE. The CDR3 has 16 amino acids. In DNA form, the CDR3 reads TGCGCCAGCAGCCCGAGTCCGACAGCTTTGAATAATGAGCAGTTCTTC. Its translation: CASSPSPTALNNEQFF.

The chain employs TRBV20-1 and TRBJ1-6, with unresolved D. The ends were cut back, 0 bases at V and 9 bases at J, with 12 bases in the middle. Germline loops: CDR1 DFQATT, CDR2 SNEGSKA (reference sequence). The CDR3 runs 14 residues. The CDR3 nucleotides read TGCAGTGCTAGAGATCTGAGGGTTAGTTCACCCCTCCACTTT. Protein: CSARDLRVSSPLHF.

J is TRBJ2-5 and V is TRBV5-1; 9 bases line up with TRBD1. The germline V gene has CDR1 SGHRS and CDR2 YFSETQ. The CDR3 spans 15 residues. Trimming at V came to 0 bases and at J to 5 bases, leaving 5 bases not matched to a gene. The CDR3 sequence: CASSLGDRVHETQYF. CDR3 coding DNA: TGCGCCAGCAGCTTGGGGGACAGGGTGCACGAGACCCAGTACTTC.

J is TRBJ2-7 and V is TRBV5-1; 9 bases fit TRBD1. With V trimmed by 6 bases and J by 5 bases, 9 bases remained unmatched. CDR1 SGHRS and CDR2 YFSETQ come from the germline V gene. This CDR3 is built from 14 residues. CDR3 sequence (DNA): TGCGCCAGCACGGACAGGGGAGAGGCCAACGAGCAGTACTTC. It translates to CASTDRGEANEQYF.

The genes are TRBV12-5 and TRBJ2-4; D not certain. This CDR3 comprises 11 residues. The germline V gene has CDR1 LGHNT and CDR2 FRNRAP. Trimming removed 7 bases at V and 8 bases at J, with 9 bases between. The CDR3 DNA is TGTGCTAGTGCCCTCAAGGACATTCAGTACTTC. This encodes CASALKDIQYF.

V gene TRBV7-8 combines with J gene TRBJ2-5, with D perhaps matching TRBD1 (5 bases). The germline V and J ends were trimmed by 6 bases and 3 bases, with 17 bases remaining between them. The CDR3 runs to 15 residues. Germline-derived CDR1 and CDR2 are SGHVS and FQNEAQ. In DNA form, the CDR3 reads TGTGCCAGCAGTTTACAAGGGGCAGCCAAAGAGACCCAGTACTTC. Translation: CASSLQGAAKETQYF.

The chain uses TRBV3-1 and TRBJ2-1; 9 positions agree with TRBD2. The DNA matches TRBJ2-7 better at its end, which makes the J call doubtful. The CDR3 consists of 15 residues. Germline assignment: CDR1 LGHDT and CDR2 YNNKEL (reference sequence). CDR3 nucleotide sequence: TGTGCCAGCAGAAACGGCGGGGGGGCCTCTTACGAGCAGTACTTC. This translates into CASRNGGGASYEQYF.

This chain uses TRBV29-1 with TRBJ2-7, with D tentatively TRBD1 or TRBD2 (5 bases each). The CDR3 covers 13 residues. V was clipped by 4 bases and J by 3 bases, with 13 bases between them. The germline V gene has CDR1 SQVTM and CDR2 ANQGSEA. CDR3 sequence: CSVARDRDYEQYF. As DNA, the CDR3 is TGCAGCGTTGCCCGGGACCGAGACTACGAGCAGTACTTC.

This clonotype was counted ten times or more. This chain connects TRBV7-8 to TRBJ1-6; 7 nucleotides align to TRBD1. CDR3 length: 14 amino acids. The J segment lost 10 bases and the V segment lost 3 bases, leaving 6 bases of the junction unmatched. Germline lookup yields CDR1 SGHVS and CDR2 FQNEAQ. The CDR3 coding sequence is TGTGCCAGCAGCTTGGACAGGCAGGGGTCACCCCTCCACTTT. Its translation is CASSLDRQGSPLHF.

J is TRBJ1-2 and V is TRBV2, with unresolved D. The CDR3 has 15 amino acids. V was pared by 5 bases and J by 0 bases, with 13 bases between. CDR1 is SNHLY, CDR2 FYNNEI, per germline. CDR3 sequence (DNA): TGTGCCAGCAGTCAATTGGTCGGGGCTAACTATGGCTACACCTTC. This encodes CASSQLVGANYGYTF.

In nucleotides, the CDR3 is TGTGCCAGCAGTTCCGGGAGCTATGAGCAGTTCTTC. This translates into CASSSGSYEQFF. V usage is TRBV7-6 and J usage is TRBJ2-1; a weak D match, TRBD2 (6 bases). CDR3 length: 12 residues. V lost 6 bases, J lost 8 bases, and 11 bases lay in between. Germline CDR1 is SGHVS and CDR2 is FNYEAQ.

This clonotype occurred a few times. CDR3: CASSRRPGLAGEETQYF. In DNA form, the CDR3 reads TGCGCCAGCAGCCGCAGACCGGGACTAGCGGGGGAAGAGACCCAGTACTTC. V is TRBV4-1 and J is TRBJ2-5, with TRBD2 matching 14 bases. The CDR3 totals 17 residues. Trimming removed 4 bases from V and 3 bases from J; junction bases left unmatched: 7. Germline loops: CDR1 MGHRA, CDR2 YSYEKL.

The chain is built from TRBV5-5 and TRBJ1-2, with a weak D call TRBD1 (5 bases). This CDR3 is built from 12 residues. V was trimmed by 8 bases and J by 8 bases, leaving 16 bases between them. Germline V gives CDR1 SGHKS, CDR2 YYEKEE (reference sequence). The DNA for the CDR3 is TGTGCCAGTTGCCCCGGGGCGAAAGGCTACACCTTC. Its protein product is CASCPGAKGYTF.

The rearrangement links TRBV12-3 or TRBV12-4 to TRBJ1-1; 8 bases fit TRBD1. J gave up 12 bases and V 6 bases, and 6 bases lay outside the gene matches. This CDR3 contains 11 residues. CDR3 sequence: CASRADRDSFF. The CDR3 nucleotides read TGTGCCAGCAGGGCGGACAGGGACTCTTTCTTT.

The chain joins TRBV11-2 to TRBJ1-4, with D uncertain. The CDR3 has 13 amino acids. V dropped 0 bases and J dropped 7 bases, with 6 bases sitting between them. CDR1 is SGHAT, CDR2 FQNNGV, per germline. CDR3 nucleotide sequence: TGTGCCAGCAGCTTAGATTTAGCTGAAAAACTGTTTTTT. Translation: CASSLDLAEKLFF. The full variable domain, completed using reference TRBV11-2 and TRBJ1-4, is EAGVAQSPRYKIIEKRQSVAFWCNPISGHATLYWYQQILGQGPKLLIQFQNNGVVDDSQLPKDRFSAERLKGVDSTLKIQPAKLEDSAVYLCASSLDLAEKLFFGSGTQLSVL.

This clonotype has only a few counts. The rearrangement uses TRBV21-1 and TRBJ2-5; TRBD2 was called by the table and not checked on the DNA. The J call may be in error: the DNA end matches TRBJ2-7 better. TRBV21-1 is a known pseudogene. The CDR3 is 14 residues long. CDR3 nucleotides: TGTGCCAGCAGCAAAGCGAGGGATGGCTACGAGCAGTACTTC. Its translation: CASSKARDGYEQYF.

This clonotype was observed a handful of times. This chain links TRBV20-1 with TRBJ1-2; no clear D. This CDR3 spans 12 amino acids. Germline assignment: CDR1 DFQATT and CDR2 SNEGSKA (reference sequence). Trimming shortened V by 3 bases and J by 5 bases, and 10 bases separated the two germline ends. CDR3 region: CSASVSEYGYTF. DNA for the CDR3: TGCAGTGCTAGTGTCTCAGAGTATGGCTACACCTTC.